Below, one T cell receptor (beta chain) is given with its context. The sample belongs to a study of blood T cell repertoires in COVID-19. V was cut by 6 bases and J by 3 bases, with 11 bases left in between. Germline values: CDR1 SEHNR, CDR2 FQNEAQ (reference sequence). This CDR3 has 13 residues. Generated by immunoSEQ multiplex PCR, the TCRdb table keeps only in-frame clones and is missing some. The table shows 15,000 to 20,000 clones, with about 92% occurring only once. V is TRBV7-9 and J is TRBJ1-1; TRBD1 might be the D (5 bases). The specimen was peripheral blood. This receptor was identified in a human donor in a cohort sampled during active COVID-19. This CDR3 is CASRERQYTEAFF. Written as DNA, the CDR3 is TGTGCCAGCAGAGAGAGACAGTACACTGAAGCTTTCTTT.